The clone carrying this T cell receptor beta chain was seen more than once but under ten times. Its target is not known. Other DNA sequences in the sample encode the same CDR3. The sample is drawn from a study of cytomegalovirus exposure and HLA in healthy donors. Study-wide context: The 90 to 150 validation repertoires used the same platform as the roughly 670 first-cohort repertoires, a later analysis reported. Findings of the study overall: A list of 150 or so TCR beta chains associated with cytomegalovirus was given.

The donors were in the roughly 120-subject validation cohort; that cohort was separate from the approximately 670-subject first cohort. The data were produced by immunoSEQ multiplex PCR, yet TCRdb's version contains in-frame clones alone and is incomplete. The repertoire holds about 65,000 clones, with approximately 94% as singletons. This CDR3 has 14 residues. The germline gives CDR1 MNHNS, CDR2 SASEGT. V gave up 1 base and J gave up 4 bases; unmatched junction bases: 0. The source material was PBMCs. The TCR originated in a man aged 18-30 years in good health and CMV-seropositive. The chain joins TRBV6-1 to TRBJ1-4; 7 bases fit TRBD1. CDR3 coding DNA: TGTGCCAGCAGTGAAGGACAGGGTAATGAAAAACTGTTTTTT. As protein: CASSEGQGNEKLFF.